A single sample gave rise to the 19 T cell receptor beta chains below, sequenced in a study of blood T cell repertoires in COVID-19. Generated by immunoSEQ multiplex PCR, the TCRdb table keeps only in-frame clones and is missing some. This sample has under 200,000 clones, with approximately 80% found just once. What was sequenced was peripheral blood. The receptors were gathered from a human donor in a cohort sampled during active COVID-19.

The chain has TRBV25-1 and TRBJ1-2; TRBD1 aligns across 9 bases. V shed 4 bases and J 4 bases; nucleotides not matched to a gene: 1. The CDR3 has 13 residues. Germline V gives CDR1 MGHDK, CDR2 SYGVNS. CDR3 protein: CASSGDRVYGYTF. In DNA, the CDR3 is TGTGCCAGCAGTGGGGACAGGGTCTATGGCTACACCTTC.

DNA for the CDR3: TGTGCCAGCAGCGCTGACAGGAACACTGAAGCTTTCTTT. It is translated as CASSADRNTEAFF. V is TRBV7-8 and J is TRBJ1-1; D is perhaps TRBD1 (5 bases). V shed 5 bases and J shed 1 base, with 8 bases lying between them. The germline V gene encodes CDR1 SGHVS and CDR2 FQNEAQ. The CDR3 contains 13 residues.

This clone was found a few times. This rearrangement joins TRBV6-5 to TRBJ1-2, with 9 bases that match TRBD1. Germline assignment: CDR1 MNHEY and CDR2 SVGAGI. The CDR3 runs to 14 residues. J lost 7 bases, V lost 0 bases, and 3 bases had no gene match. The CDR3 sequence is CASSYSGDRAGYTF. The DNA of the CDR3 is TGTGCCAGCAGTTACTCGGGGGACAGGGCTGGCTACACCTTC.

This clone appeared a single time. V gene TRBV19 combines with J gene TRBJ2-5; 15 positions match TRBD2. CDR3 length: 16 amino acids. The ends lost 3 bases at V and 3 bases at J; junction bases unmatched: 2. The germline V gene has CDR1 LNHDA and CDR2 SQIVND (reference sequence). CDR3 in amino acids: CASSMGLAGGEETQYF. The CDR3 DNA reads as TGTGCCAGTAGTATGGGACTAGCGGGAGGTGAAGAGACCCAGTACTTC.

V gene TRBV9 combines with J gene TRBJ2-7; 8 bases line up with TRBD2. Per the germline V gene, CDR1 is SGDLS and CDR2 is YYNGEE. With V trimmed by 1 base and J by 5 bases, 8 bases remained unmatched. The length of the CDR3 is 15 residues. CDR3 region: CASSVLSGSVDEQYF. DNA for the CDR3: TGTGCCAGCAGCGTACTCAGCGGGAGCGTGGACGAGCAGTACTTC.

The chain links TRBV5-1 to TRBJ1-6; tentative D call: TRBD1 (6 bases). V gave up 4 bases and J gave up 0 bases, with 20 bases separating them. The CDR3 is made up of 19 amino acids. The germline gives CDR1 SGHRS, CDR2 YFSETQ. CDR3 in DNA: TGCGCCAGCAGCGCGCTCGAGGACAGTAAGAGCTCCTATAATTCACCCCTCCACTTT. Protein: CASSALEDSKSSYNSPLHF. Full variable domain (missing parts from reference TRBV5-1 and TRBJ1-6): KAGVTQTPRYLIKTRGQQVTLSCSPISGHRSVSWYQQTPGQGLQFLFEYFSETQRNKGNFPGRFSGRQFSNSRSEMNVSTLELGDSALYLCASSALEDSKSSYNSPLHFGNGTRLTVT.

The CDR3 reads CASSPDSSGFYGYTF. CDR3 in DNA: TGTGCCAGCTCACCAGATAGCTCCGGCTTCTATGGCTACACCTTC. The V and J genes are TRBV18 and TRBJ1-2; no definite D call. Between the trimmed V and J ends, which lost 2 bases and 4 bases, there was a span of 14 bases. CDR1 KGHSH and CDR2 LQKENI come from the germline V gene. The length of the CDR3 is 15 residues.

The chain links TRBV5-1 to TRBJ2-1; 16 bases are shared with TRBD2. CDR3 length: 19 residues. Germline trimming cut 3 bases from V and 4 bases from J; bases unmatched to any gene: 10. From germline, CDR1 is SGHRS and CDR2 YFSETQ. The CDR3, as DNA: TGCGCCAGCAGCTCTTTTCCGGGACTAGCGGGAGGGGGGTACAATGAGCAGTTCTTC. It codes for CASSSFPGLAGGGYNEQFF.

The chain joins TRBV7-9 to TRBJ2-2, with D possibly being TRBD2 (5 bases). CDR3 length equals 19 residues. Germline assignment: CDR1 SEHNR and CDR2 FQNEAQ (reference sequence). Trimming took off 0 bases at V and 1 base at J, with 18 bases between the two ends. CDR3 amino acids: CASSLALSLAEKNTGELFF. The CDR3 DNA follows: TGTGCCAGCAGCTTAGCGCTCAGTCTAGCCGAGAAGAACACCGGGGAGCTGTTTTTT.

The CDR3 DNA sequence: TGCGCCAGCAGCTTGGCCCCTACCGGAGCCTACGAGCAGTACTTC. It translates to CASSLAPTGAYEQYF. The chain joins TRBV5-1 to TRBJ2-7; D is uncertain. The CDR3 loop spans 15 amino acids. V lost 0 bases and J 2 bases, leaving 12 bases between the germline ends. The V gene's germline CDR1 is SGHRS and CDR2 YFSETQ. The full variable domain, completed using reference TRBV5-1 and TRBJ2-7, is KAGVTQTPRYLIKTRGQQVTLSCSPISGHRSVSWYQQTPGQGLQFLFEYFSETQRNKGNFPGRFSGRQFSNSRSEMNVSTLELGDSALYLCASSLAPTGAYEQYFGPGTRLTVT.

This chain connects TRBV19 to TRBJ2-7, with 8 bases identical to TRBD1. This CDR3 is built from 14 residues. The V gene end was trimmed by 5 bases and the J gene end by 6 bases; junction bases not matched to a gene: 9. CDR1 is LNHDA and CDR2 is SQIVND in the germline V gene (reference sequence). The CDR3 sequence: CASSSRTGKGEQYF. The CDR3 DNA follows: TGTGCCAGTAGTTCAAGGACAGGGAAAGGCGAGCAGTACTTC. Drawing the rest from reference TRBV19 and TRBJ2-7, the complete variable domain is DGGITQSPKYLFRKEGQNVTLSCEQNLNHDAMYWYRQDPGQGLRLIYYSQIVNDFQKGDIAEGYSVSREKKESFPLTVTSAQKNPTAFYLCASSSRTGKGEQYFGPGTRLTVT.

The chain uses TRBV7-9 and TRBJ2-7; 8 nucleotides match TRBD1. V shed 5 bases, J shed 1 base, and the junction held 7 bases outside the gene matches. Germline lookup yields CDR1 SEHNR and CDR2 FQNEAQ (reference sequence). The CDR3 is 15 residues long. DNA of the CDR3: TGTGCCAGCAGCCCCCAGGGGGCCAGTTCCTACGAGCAGTACTTC. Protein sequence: CASSPQGASSYEQYF.

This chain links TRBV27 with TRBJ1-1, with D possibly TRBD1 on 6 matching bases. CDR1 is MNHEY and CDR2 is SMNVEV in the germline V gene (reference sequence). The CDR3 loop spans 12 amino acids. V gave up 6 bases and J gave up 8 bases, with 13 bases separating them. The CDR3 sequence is CASRYGGQEAFF. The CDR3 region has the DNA TGTGCCAGCAGGTACGGAGGACAGGAAGCTTTCTTT.

CDR3 nucleotides: TGTGCCAGCAGTGACCCCCGGGGGTCGTTAGGGGCCTTGTTGGACGAGCAGTACTTC. This encodes CASSDPRGSLGALLDEQYF. The chain links TRBV2 to TRBJ2-7; tentatively, D is TRBD2 (6 bases). With 3 bases removed from V and 5 bases from J, the gap between germline ends came to 29 bases. Germline V lookup: CDR1 SNHLY, CDR2 FYNNEI. CDR3 size: 19 residues.

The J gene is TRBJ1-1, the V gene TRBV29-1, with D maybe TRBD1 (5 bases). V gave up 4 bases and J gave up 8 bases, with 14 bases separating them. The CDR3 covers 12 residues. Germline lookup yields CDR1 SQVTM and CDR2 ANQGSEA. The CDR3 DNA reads TGCAGCGTTGTGAGGGCCCGGGGGGAAGCTTTCTTT. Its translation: CSVVRARGEAFF.

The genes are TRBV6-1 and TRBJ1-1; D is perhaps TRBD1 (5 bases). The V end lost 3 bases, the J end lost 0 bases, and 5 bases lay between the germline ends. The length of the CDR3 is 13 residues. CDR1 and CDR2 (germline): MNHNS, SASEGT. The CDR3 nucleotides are TGTGCCAGCAGTGAGGACATGAACACTGAAGCTTTCTTT. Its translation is CASSEDMNTEAFF.

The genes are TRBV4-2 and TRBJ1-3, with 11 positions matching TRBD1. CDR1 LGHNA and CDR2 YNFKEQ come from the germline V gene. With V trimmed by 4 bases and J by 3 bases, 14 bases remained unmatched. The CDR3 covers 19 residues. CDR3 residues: CASSPSGTGGRSGGNTIYF. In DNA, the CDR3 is TGTGCCAGCAGCCCATCTGGGACAGGGGGACGATCGGGTGGAAACACCATATATTTT.

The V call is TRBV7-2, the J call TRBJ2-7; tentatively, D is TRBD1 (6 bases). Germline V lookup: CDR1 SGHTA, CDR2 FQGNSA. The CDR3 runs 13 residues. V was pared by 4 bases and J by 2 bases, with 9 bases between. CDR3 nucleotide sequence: TGTGCCAGCAGCTCGACAGGTACCTACGAGCAGTACTTC. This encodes CASSSTGTYEQYF.

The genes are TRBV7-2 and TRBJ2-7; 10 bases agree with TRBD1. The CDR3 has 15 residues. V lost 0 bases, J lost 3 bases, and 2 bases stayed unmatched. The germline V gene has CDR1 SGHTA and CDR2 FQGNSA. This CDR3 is CASSLAGQGGYEQYF. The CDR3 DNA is TGTGCCAGCAGCTTAGCCGGACAGGGGGGCTACGAGCAGTACTTC.